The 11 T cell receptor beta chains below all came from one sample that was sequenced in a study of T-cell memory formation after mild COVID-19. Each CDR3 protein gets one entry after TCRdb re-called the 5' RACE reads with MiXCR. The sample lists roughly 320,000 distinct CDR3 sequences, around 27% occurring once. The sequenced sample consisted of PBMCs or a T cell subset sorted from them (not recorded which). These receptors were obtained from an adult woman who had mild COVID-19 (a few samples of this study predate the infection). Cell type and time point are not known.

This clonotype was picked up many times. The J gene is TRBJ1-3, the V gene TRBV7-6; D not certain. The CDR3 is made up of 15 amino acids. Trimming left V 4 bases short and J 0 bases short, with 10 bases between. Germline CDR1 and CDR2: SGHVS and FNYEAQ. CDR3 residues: CASSSIPSSGNTIYF. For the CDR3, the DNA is TGTGCCAGCAGCTCAATTCCGAGCTCTGGAAACACCATATATTTT.

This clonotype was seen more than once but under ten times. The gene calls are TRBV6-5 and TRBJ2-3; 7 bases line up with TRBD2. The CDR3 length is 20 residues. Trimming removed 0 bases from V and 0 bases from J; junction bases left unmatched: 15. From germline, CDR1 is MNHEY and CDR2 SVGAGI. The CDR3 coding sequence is TGTGCCAGCAGTTACTCTACTCTGGGCAGAACGGGGGGAAGCACAGATACGCAGTATTTT. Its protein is CASSYSTLGRTGGSTDTQYF.

Written as DNA, the CDR3 is TGTGCCAGCAGCCCACTTGGGTCGACCCAGTACTTC. Its translation: CASSPLGSTQYF. This sequence joins TRBV7-2 and TRBJ2-5, with D hard to call. Germline CDR1 reads SGHTA; CDR2 reads FQGNSA. V shed 5 bases and J shed 7 bases, with 11 bases lying between them. This CDR3 spans 12 amino acids.

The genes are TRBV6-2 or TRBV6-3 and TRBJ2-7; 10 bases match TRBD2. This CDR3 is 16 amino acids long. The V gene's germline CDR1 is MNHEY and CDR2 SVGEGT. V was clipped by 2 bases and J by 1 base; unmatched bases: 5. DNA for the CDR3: TGTGCCAGCAGTTACCCAGCGGGAGGGCCGTCCTACGAGCAGTACTTC. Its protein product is CASSYPAGGPSYEQYF.

The CDR3 nucleotides are TGTGCCAGCAGTACCGGGACTTCAAGCACAGATACGCAGTATTTT. Translating gives CASSTGTSSTDTQYF. This chain links TRBV12-3 or TRBV12-4 with TRBJ2-3; a possible D gene is TRBD2 (6 bases). Trimming left V 5 bases short and J 0 bases short, with 12 bases between. The CDR3 consists of 15 residues.

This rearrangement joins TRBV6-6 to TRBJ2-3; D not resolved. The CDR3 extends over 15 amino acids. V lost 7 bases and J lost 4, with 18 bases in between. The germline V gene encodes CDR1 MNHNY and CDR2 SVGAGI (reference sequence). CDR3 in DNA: TGTGCCAGCACCCCTGGTAGGATTTCCCCAGATACGCAGTATTTT. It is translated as CASTPGRISPDTQYF.

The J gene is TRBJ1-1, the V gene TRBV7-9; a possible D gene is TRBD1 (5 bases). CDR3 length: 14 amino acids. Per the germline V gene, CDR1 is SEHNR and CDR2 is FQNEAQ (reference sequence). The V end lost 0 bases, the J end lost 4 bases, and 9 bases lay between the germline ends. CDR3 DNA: TGTGCCAGCAGCTTAGCGACGGGGCCCACTGAAGCTTTCTTT. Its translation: CASSLATGPTEAFF.

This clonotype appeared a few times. CDR3 bases: TGTGCCAGCAGTAGACGGGACAGGTCAGGGGAGCAGTACTTC. Protein: CASSRRDRSGEQYF. J is TRBJ2-7 and V is TRBV6-5, with 8 nucleotides matching TRBD1. Germline V gene lookup returns CDR1 MNHEY and CDR2 SVGAGI. CDR3 length: 14 amino acids. Trimming at V came to 5 bases and at J to 7 bases, leaving 10 bases not matched to a gene.

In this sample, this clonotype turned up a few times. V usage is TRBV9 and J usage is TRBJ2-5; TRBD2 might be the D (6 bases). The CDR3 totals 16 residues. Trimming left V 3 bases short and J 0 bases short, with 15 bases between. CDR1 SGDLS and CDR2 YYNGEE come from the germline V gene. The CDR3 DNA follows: TGTGCCAGCAGCGAACGAAGTGGGAGGAACCAAGAGACCCAGTACTTC. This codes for CASSERSGRNQETQYF.

The CDR3 nucleotides are TGTGCCAGCAGCGAAACTAGCAGAACCACAGATACGCAGTATTTT. This gives the protein CASSETSRTTDTQYF. The chain uses TRBV7-6 and TRBJ2-3; tentatively, D is TRBD2 (6 bases). The CDR3 runs to 15 residues. V was pared by 5 bases and J by 2 bases, with 14 bases between. The germline V gene has CDR1 SGHVS and CDR2 FNYEAQ.

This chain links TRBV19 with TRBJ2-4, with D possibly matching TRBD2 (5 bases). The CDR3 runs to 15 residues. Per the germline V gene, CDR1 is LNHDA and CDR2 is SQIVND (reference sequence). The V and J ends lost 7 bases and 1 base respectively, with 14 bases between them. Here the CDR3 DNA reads TGTGCCAGTAACGGGGAAAGGGAGGCCAAAAACATTCAGTACTTC. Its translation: CASNGEREAKNIQYF.